This paragraph covers one T cell receptor (beta chain) sequence. The V gene's germline CDR1 is SQVTM and CDR2 ANQGSEA. This CDR3 is built from 14 residues. V was pared by 6 bases and J by 9 bases, with 9 bases of the junction left unmatched. The sample belongs to a study of technical replicates of blood from four donors. Measured with immunoSEQ multiplex PCR; TCRdb has only the in-frame clones, and not every one. The sample has roughly 76,000 clones, 80% to 90% seen once; the top ten hold under 5.5%. The sample comprised PBMCs. The rearrangement uses TRBV29-1 and TRBJ2-1; 12 bases are a match to TRBD2. This receptor was obtained from a human donor in good health. Some clones in this sample may be carry-over from other donors' samples. In nucleotides, the CDR3 is TGCAGCGTATCTAGCGGGGGGGCCATGGGTGAGCAGTTCTTC. This gives the protein CSVSSGGAMGEQFF.